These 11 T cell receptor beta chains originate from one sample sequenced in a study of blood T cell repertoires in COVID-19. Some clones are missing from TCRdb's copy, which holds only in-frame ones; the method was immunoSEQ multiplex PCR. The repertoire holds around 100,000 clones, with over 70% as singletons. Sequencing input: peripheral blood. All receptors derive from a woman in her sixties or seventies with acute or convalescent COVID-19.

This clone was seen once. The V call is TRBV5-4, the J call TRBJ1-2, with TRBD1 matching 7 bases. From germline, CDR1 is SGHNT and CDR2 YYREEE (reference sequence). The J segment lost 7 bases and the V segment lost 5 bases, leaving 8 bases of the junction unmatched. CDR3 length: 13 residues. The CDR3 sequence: CASRPTGDSGYTF. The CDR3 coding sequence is TGTGCCAGCAGACCTACAGGGGACAGTGGCTACACCTTC.

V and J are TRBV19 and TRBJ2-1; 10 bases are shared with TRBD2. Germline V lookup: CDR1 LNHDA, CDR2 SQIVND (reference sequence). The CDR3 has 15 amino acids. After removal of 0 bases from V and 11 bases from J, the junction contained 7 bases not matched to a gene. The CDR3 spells CASSIETGAGGQQFF. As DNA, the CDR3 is TGTGCCAGTAGTATAGAAACGGGAGCGGGAGGGCAGCAGTTCTTC. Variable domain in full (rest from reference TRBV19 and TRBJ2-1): DGGITQSPKYLFRKEGQNVTLSCEQNLNHDAMYWYRQDPGQGLRLIYYSQIVNDFQKGDIAEGYSVSREKKESFPLTVTSAQKNPTAFYLCASSIETGAGGQQFFGPGTRLTVL.

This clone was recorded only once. CDR3 bases: TGTGCCAGCAGCCCCGCGGAGGGGACCTTAACTATCAAGCGGGAGCAGTACTTC. Translation: CASSPAEGTLTIKREQYF. V and J are TRBV9 and TRBJ2-7; D may be TRBD2 (6 bases). The V gene lost 4 bases and the J gene lost 7 bases, with 30 bases spanning the gap. The CDR3 is made up of 18 amino acids. Looked up from germline, CDR1 is SGDLS and CDR2 is YYNGEE.

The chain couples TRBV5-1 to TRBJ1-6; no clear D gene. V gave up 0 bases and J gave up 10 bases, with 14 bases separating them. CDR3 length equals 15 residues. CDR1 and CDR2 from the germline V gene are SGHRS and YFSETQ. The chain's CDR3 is CASSLGIKAESPLHF. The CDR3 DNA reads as TGCGCCAGCAGCTTGGGGATTAAGGCGGAATCACCCCTCCACTTT.

The CDR3, as DNA: TGTGCCACCAGTGATTCTGGACAGGCTACCTACGAGCAGTACTTC. Protein sequence: CATSDSGQATYEQYF. V gene TRBV24-1 combines with J gene TRBJ2-7, with 7 bases identical to TRBD1. The CDR3 length is 15 residues. Trimming removed 2 bases from V and 2 bases from J; junction bases left unmatched: 5. Germline CDR1 and CDR2: KGHDR and SFDVKD.

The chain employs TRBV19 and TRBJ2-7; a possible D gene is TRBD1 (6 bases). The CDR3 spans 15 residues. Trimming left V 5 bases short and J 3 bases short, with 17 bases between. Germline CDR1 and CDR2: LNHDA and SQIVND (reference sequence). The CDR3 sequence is CASSWTAETHYEQYF. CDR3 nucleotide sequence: TGTGCCAGTAGTTGGACAGCCGAAACCCACTACGAGCAGTACTTC. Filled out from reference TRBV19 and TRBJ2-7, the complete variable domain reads DGGITQSPKYLFRKEGQNVTLSCEQNLNHDAMYWYRQDPGQGLRLIYYSQIVNDFQKGDIAEGYSVSREKKESFPLTVTSAQKNPTAFYLCASSWTAETHYEQYFGPGTRLTVT.

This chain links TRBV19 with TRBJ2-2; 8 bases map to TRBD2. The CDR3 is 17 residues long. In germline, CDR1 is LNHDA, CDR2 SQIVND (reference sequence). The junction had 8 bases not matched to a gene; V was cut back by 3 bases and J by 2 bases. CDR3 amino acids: CASSIRGAGGNTGELFF. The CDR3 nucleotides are TGTGCCAGTAGTATCCGCGGGGCGGGGGGCAACACCGGGGAGCTGTTTTTT.

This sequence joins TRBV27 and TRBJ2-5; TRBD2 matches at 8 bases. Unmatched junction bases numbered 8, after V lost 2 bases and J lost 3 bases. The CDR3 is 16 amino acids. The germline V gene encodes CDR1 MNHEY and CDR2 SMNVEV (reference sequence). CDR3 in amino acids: CASSLTMGLVKETQYF. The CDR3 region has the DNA TGTGCCAGCAGTTTAACCATGGGACTAGTCAAAGAGACCCAGTACTTC.

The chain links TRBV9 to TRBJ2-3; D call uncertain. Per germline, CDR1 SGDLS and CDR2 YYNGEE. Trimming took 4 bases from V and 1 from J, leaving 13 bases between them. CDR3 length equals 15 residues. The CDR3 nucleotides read TGTGCCAGCAGCCCGAGGCTACGGCGCACAGATACGCAGTATTTT. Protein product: CASSPRLRRTDTQYF.

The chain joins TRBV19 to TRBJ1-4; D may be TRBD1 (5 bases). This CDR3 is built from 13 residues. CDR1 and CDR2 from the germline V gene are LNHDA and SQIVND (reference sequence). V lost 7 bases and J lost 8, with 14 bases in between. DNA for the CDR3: TGTGCCAGTAATTGGGGAGGGACCGAAAAACTGTTTTTT. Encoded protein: CASNWGGTEKLFF.

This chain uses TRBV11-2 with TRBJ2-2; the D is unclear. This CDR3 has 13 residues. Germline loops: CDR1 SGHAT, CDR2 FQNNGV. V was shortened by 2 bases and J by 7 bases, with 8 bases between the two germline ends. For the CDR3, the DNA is TGTGCCAGCAGCTTAACGCGCGTCGGGGAGCTGTTTTTT. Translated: CASSLTRVGELFF.